This T cell receptor (beta chain) was profiled in a study of shared clonotypes between healthy human individuals. Clones were sequenced by immunoSEQ multiplex PCR, and TCRdb holds only the in-frame ones, with some missing. Among 2 million to 2.5 million clones listed, approximately 94% were seen once. Germline V gene sequence: CDR1 MDHEN, CDR2 SYDVKM. The germline V and J ends were trimmed by 3 bases and 0 bases, with 17 bases remaining between them. The CDR3 loop spans 17 amino acids. Naive CD8 cells comprised CD45RO-negative, CCR7-positively selected cells, excluding terminally differentiated effector memory CD45RA+ cells.

The origin of this receptor is a man aged 18-30 years in good health. The chain combines TRBV28 with TRBJ2-5; unclear D gene. Sequenced sample: naive CD8+ T cells sorted from blood. In DNA, the CDR3 is TGTGCCAGCAGTTTCTCCCCAGGATACCTAAACCAAGAGACCCAGTACTTC. As protein: CASSFSPGYLNQETQYF.